Below, 2 T cell receptor beta chains from the same sample are listed, as sequenced in a study of CD8 T cells in ankylosing spondylitis (dated by TCRdb to about 2017). Library construction relied on 5' RACE. Sequencing instrument: Illumina HiSeq 2500. TCRdb itself trimmed the public reads at Q25 with fastp, ran MiXCR and retained productive beta chains. Each record represents a unique CDR3 protein, reported with the most common genes and DNA among its rows. In all, the sample holds some 180,000 distinct CDR3 sequences, and roughly 18% of those were seen once. The ten largest clones take up 3.5% to 5% of the sample. The sample consisted of blood, either unsorted or a sorted T cell fraction (not recorded which). These receptors came from a male donor aged 10-30 years with ankylosing spondylitis or in good health (not recorded which). Donor details come from another sample of the same person, matched by shared clones.

V is TRBV11-2 and J is TRBJ2-7, with a possible D match to TRBD2 (7 bases). Germline lookup yields CDR1 SGHAT and CDR2 FQNNGV. V gave up 8 bases and J gave up 8 bases, with 25 bases separating them. The CDR3 runs 15 residues. The CDR3 reads CASSWAQGRGAKQYV. The DNA of the CDR3 is TGTGCCAGCTCCTGGGCCCAAGGTCGGGGGGCAAAGCAGTACGTC.

In DNA, the CDR3 is TGTGCCAGCAGCTTATTAGGCAGGGGCCATGAGCAGTTCTTC. It yields the protein CASSLLGRGHEQFF. The V gene is TRBV7-2, the J gene TRBJ2-1, with D possibly TRBD1 on 6 matching bases. The CDR3 extends over 14 amino acids. Germline CDR1 SGHTA, CDR2 FQGNSA. V dropped 2 bases and J dropped 8 bases, with 13 bases sitting between them.